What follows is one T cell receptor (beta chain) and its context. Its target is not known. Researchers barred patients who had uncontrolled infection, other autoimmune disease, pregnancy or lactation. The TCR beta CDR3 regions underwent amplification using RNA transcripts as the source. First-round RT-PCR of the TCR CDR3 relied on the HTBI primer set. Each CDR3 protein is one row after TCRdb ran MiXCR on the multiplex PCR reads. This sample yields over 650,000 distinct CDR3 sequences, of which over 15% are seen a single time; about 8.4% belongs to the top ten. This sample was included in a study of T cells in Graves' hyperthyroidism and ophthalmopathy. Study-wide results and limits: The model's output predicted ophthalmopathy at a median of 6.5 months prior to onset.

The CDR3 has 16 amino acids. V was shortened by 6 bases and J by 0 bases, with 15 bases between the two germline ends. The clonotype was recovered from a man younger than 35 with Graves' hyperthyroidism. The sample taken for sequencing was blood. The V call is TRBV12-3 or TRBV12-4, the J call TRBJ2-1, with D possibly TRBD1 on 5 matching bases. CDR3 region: CASSRVGRRSYNEQFF. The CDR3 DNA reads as TGTGCCAGCAGCAGGGTCGGCAGACGCTCCTACAATGAGCAGTTCTTC.